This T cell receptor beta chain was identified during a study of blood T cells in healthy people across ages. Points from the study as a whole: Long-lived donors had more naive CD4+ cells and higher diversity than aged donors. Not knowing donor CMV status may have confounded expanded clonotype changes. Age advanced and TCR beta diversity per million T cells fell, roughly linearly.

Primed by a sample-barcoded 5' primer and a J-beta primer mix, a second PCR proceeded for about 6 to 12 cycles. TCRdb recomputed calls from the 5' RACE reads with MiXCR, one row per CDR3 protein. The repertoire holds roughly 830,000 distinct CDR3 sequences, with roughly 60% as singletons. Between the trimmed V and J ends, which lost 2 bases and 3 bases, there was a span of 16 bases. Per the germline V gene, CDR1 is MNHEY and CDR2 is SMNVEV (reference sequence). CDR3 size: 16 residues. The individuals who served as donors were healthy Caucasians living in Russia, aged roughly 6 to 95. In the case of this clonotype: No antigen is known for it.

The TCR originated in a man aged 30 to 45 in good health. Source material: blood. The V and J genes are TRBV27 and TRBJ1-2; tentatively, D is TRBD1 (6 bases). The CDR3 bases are TGTGCCAGCAGTTTACAAGGGGGTGCCTTTTACTATGGCTACACCTTC. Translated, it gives CASSLQGGAFYYGYTF.